These 28 T cell receptor beta chains share one sample of origin, sequenced in a study of CD8 T cells in Susac syndrome. Reverse transcription of roughly 0.45 to 1 ug RNA used random hexamers. TCRdb passed the immunoSEQ multiplex PCR reads through MiXCR, listing each CDR3 protein once. The table lists 150,000 to 200,000 distinct CDR3 sequences, roughly 96% of them singletons. The sequenced sample consisted of CD8+ T cells from PBMCs. These receptors were obtained from a human donor with multiple sclerosis.

The V gene is TRBV7-9, the J gene TRBJ2-7, with 8 bases identical to TRBD1. With V trimmed by 5 bases and J by 2 bases, 8 bases remained unmatched. Germline CDR1 reads SEHNR; CDR2 reads FQNEAQ (reference sequence). This CDR3 comprises 15 residues. The CDR3 bases are TGTGCCAGCAGCCCTATGACAGGGGACCCCTACGAGCAGTACTTC. Its translation is CASSPMTGDPYEQYF. Full variable domain (remainder filled in from reference TRBV7-9 and TRBJ2-7): DTGVSQNPRHKITKRGQNVTFRCDPISEHNRLYWYRQTLGQGPEFLTYFQNEAQLEKSRLLSDRFSAERPKGSFSTLEIQRTEQGDSAMYLCASSPMTGDPYEQYFGPGTRLTVT.

The chain combines TRBV27 with TRBJ2-1; the D gene is possibly TRBD1 (5 bases). The V end lost 5 bases, the J end lost 12 bases, and 17 bases lay between the germline ends. Germline V gene data show CDR1 as MNHEY and CDR2 as SMNVEV (reference sequence). CDR3 length: 13 amino acids. In nucleotides, the CDR3 is TGTGCCAGCAGTCCCAAAGGGGCCGTGGGGCAGTTCTTC. As protein: CASSPKGAVGQFF.

The chain has TRBV9 and TRBJ2-3, with D unclear. Trimming pared 2 bases from V and 5 bases from J, leaving 6 bases between. The CDR3 consists of 12 residues. The germline V gene encodes CDR1 SGDLS and CDR2 YYNGEE. In DNA, the CDR3 is TGTGCCAGCAGCGTGACGGGAGATACGCAGTATTTT. It codes for CASSVTGDTQYF.

This clonotype has only one observation. The chain uses TRBV4-1 and TRBJ2-7; D may correspond to TRBD1 or TRBD2 (6 bases each). CDR1 is MGHRA, CDR2 YSYEKL, per germline. The V end lost 0 bases, the J end lost 1 base, and 16 bases lay between the germline ends. The length of the CDR3 is 17 residues. The CDR3 nucleotides are TGCGCCAGCAGCCAAGAGGGGACTCCCGGGACATCCTACGAGCAGTACTTC. Translated: CASSQEGTPGTSYEQYF.

The V gene is TRBV25-1, the J gene TRBJ1-1; unclear D gene. V was shortened by 5 bases and J by 5 bases, with 9 bases between the two germline ends. The length of the CDR3 is 12 residues. The V gene's germline CDR1 is MGHDK and CDR2 SYGVNS. DNA for the CDR3: TGTGCCAGCAGTTTAGTTGAAACTGAAGCTTTCTTT. Translating gives CASSLVETEAFF.

This clonotype has just one count. At one boundary the junction diverges from the germline segment, which might be a read error. The chain recombines TRBV2 with TRBJ1-1; D not resolved. Germline V gene sequence: CDR1 SNHLY, CDR2 FYNNEI. This CDR3 comprises 17 residues. CDR3 sequence reads: CASSDARDLMVKTEAFF. The CDR3 DNA reads TGTGCCAGCAGCGATGCAAGGGATTTGATGGTGAAAACTGAAGCTTTCTTT.

The genes are TRBV12-3 or TRBV12-4 and TRBJ2-3; a weak D match, TRBD1 (6 bases). Trimming cost V 5 bases and J 0 bases, with 12 bases left between them. CDR3 length equals 15 residues. For the CDR3, the DNA is TGTGCCAGCAGTCGCCTTGGACAGAGCACAGATACGCAGTATTTT. This encodes CASSRLGQSTDTQYF.

This chain connects TRBV27 to TRBJ2-7; TRBD2 matches at 10 bases. V shed 6 bases, J shed 6 bases, and the junction held 11 bases outside the gene matches. CDR3 length: 15 residues. Germline V gene data show CDR1 as MNHEY and CDR2 as SMNVEV (reference sequence). CDR3 bases: TGTGCCAGCAGCATGACAAGCGGGGGGGCCGGCGAGCAGTACTTC. Translation gives CASSMTSGGAGEQYF.

This rearrangement joins TRBV7-9 to TRBJ2-3; 7 bases line up with TRBD1. The CDR3 consists of 16 residues. After removal of 5 bases from V and 2 bases from J, the junction contained 10 bases not matched to a gene. Germline CDR1 and CDR2: SEHNR and FQNEAQ (reference sequence). The CDR3 nucleotides read TGTGCCAGCAGCCAGACAACAGGGGCCCACACAGATACGCAGTATTTT. It specifies CASSQTTGAHTDTQYF.

The chain joins TRBV2 to TRBJ1-1; possible D gene TRBD1, 5 bases. The CDR3 runs 14 residues. CDR1 and CDR2 (germline): SNHLY, FYNNEI. Trimming left V 6 bases short and J 0 bases short, with 11 bases between. The CDR3 loop is CASSRGLVNTEAFF. CDR3 sequence (DNA): TGTGCCAGCAGCCGGGGACTGGTGAACACTGAAGCTTTCTTT.

The V call is TRBV9, the J call TRBJ2-1, with 10 positions matching TRBD1. The CDR3 covers 15 residues. From germline, CDR1 is SGDLS and CDR2 YYNGEE. V was clipped by 3 bases and J by 8 bases; unmatched bases: 8. DNA of the CDR3: TGTGCCAGCAGCGAAGGACAGGGGGTTTTGGATGAGCAGTTCTTC. Amino acid sequence: CASSEGQGVLDEQFF.

The chain couples TRBV30 to TRBJ2-7, with a possible D match to TRBD2 (6 bases). The CDR3 length is 14 residues. V lost 0 bases and J lost 2, with 11 bases in between. Looked up from germline, CDR1 is GTSNPN and CDR2 is SVGIG (reference sequence). CDR3 bases: TGTGCCTGGAGTGTACGGGGGAGGCCCTACGAGCAGTACTTC. It is translated as CAWSVRGRPYEQYF.

The DNA of the CDR3 is TGTGCCAGCAGTTTTGGGCGGTACAATGAGCAGTTCTTC. Amino acids: CASSFGRYNEQFF. J is TRBJ2-1 and V is TRBV12-3 or TRBV12-4; D remains ambiguous. CDR3 length: 13 residues. V dropped 3 bases and J dropped 4 bases, with 7 bases sitting between them.

J is TRBJ1-1 and V is TRBV2; D is perhaps TRBD1 (6 bases). Germline CDR1 SNHLY, CDR2 FYNNEI. This CDR3 is built from 15 residues. The V gene lost 5 bases and the J gene lost 6 bases, with 19 bases spanning the gap. DNA for the CDR3: TGTGCCAGCAGTCGGACCCTTACAGGGAAGGCTGAAGCTTTCTTT. As protein: CASSRTLTGKAEAFF.

The chain carries TRBV6-5 and TRBJ2-3; D possibly corresponds to TRBD2 (5 bases). Germline V CDR1 and CDR2: MNHEY, SVGAGI. The CDR3 sequence is 15 residues long. V was shortened by 5 bases and J by 2 bases, with 14 bases between the two germline ends. CDR3 residues: CASSPDGLFTDTQYF. In DNA form, the CDR3 reads TGTGCCAGCAGTCCGGACGGACTGTTCACAGATACGCAGTATTTT.

Written as DNA, the CDR3 is TGCAGTGCTATCGACGCCGGGACTAGCGGCTGGGAGACCCAGTACTTC. This codes for CSAIDAGTSGWETQYF. The chain links TRBV20-1 to TRBJ2-5, with TRBD2 identical over 11 bases. V was clipped by 4 bases and J by 5 bases; unmatched bases: 12. Germline V CDR1 and CDR2: DFQATT, SNEGSKA (reference sequence). This CDR3 is built from 16 residues.

This clonotype was picked up one time. The chain has TRBV9 and TRBJ2-7; perhaps TRBD2 as D (7 bases). Germline assignment: CDR1 SGDLS and CDR2 YYNGEE. The CDR3 is 15 residues long. Trimming removed 0 bases at V and 7 bases at J, with 17 bases between. The CDR3 sequence: CASSVGGRGGSEQYF. As DNA, the CDR3 is TGTGCCAGCAGCGTAGGTGGCAGGGGAGGGTCGGAGCAGTACTTC.

Concerning this clonotype: The junction departs from the called germline gene at one end, perhaps through a read error. The chain couples TRBV20-1 to TRBJ1-1; D may be TRBD1 (5 bases). Germline CDR1 reads DFQATT; CDR2 reads SNEGSKA (reference sequence). The CDR3 totals 13 residues. The CDR3 DNA sequence: TGCAGTACTAGTTACAGGCGGAACACTGAAGCTTTCTTT. It specifies CSTSYRRNTEAFF.

This CDR3 reads CARSRGPRHLDEQYF. The CDR3 nucleotides read TGTGCCAGATCCCGGGGCCCACGCCACCTCGACGAGCAGTACTTC. The chain joins TRBV2 to TRBJ2-7; D is perhaps TRBD1 or TRBD2 (5 bases each). The V end was cut by 9 bases, the J end by 5 bases, with 23 bases between. This CDR3 has 15 amino acids. CDR1 and CDR2 (germline): SNHLY, FYNNEI.

The V call is TRBV14, the J call TRBJ2-7; TRBD1 matches at 10 bases. The CDR3 is 14 amino acids. Germline trimming cut 3 bases from V and 4 bases from J; bases unmatched to any gene: 3. Germline CDR1 is SGHDN and CDR2 is FVKESK. CDR3 region: CASSHRTGGYEQYF. The CDR3, as DNA: TGTGCCAGCAGCCATCGGACAGGGGGATACGAGCAGTACTTC.

The V and J genes are TRBV3-1 and TRBJ2-1, with TRBD2 identical over 12 bases. CDR1 is LGHDT, CDR2 YNNKEL, per germline (reference sequence). This CDR3 has 17 amino acids. The ends lost 8 bases at V and 7 bases at J; junction bases unmatched: 15. This chain's CDR3 is CASGPPQLAGGRNEQFF. For the CDR3, the DNA is TGTGCCAGCGGCCCCCCACAACTAGCGGGAGGTAGGAATGAGCAGTTCTTC.

The chain is built from TRBV23-1 and TRBJ2-7; no firm D call. TRBV23-1 is noted as an ORF with a role that remains uncertain. With 9 bases removed from V and 3 bases from J, the gap between germline ends came to 12 bases. The CDR3 totals 12 residues. CDR3 amino acids: CARRRSYYEQYF. The CDR3 nucleotides are TGCGCCAGAAGACGCTCTTACTACGAGCAGTACTTC.

A single count supports this clonotype. The genes are TRBV2 and TRBJ2-5; no reliable D call. The J call may be faulty, since TRBJ2-1 better matches the DNA end. This CDR3 comprises 8 residues. CDR1 is SNHLY and CDR2 is FYNNEI in the germline V gene. The CDR3, as DNA: TGTGCCAGCAGAAACCAGTTCTTC. This sequence encodes CASRNQFF.

The V call is TRBV13, the J call TRBJ2-5; tentative D call: TRBD1 (6 bases). Trimming left V 5 bases short and J 5 bases short, with 15 bases between. Germline V CDR1 and CDR2: PRHDT, FYEKMQ (reference sequence). CDR3 length equals 14 residues. CDR3 nucleotide sequence: TGTGCCAGCAGCAAGGGGACACCAAGGGAGACCCAGTACTTC. Translation gives CASSKGTPRETQYF.

This clonotype was detected once. At one end the junction does not follow the germline gene, possibly because of a read error. The chain recombines TRBV5-1 with TRBJ2-5; D uncertain. The CDR3 loop spans 13 amino acids. CDR1 SGHRS and CDR2 YFSETQ come from the germline V gene. The CDR3 bases are TGCGCCAGTACTTTCAGACGCCAAGGGACCCAGTACTTC. This gives the protein CASTFRRQGTQYF.

The chain links TRBV12-3 or TRBV12-4 to TRBJ2-5; a weak D match, TRBD2 (6 bases). Deletions cut 5 bases from V and 2 bases from J, with 12 bases between. CDR3 size: 14 residues. The CDR3, as DNA: TGTGCCAGCAGTCTCCCGGAGGGGCAAGAGACCCAGTACTTC. Its translation: CASSLPEGQETQYF.

The chain employs TRBV27 and TRBJ2-1; 7 bases agree with TRBD2. Germline V gives CDR1 MNHEY, CDR2 SMNVEV (reference sequence). J gave up 2 bases and V 1 base, and 5 bases lay outside the gene matches. This CDR3 has 16 residues. As DNA, the CDR3 is TGTGCCAGCAGTTTATGGTGGGCGGGGGCCTACAATGAGCAGTTCTTC. Translation gives CASSLWWAGAYNEQFF.

The chain recombines TRBV12-3 or TRBV12-4 with TRBJ2-1; 9 bases line up with TRBD1. J gave up 14 bases and V 4 bases, and 3 bases lay outside the gene matches. The CDR3 has 11 residues. This CDR3 reads CASSSGTGKFF. CDR3 sequence (DNA): TGTGCCAGCAGTTCCGGGACAGGGAAGTTCTTC.